The text below deals with one T cell receptor beta chain. This entry belongs to a study of PD-L1 blockade in urothelial cancer. Whole-study context: About 85% of the roughly 30 patients comprised males who had bladder-origin urothelial cancer.

The CDR3 runs to 13 residues. The V gene lost 6 bases and the J gene lost 4 bases, with 12 bases spanning the gap. Germline assignment: CDR1 LNHDA and CDR2 SQIVND (reference sequence). Method: immunoSEQ multiplex PCR; TCRdb's copy keeps in-frame clones and lacks some. This sample has around 80,000 clones, with 75% to 95% found just once. The time point here: peripheral blood 6 weeks after treatment start. Patient disease was locally advanced or metastatic urothelial carcinoma. The rearrangement joins TRBV19 to TRBJ1-2; D not resolved. The sequencing here drew on PBMCs, taken around atezolizumab (anti-PD-L1) treatment. The sequence derives from a woman older than 75 with urothelial cancer. This chain's CDR3 is CASRASRGYGYTF. As DNA, the CDR3 is TGTGCCAGTAGGGCCTCCCGCGGCTATGGCTACACCTTC.